One sample yielded the 2 T cell receptor beta chains listed below, sequenced in a study of blood T cells in healthy people across ages. It was with a sample-barcoded 5' primer and a J-beta primer mix that a second PCR of roughly 7 to 12 cycles was run. TCRdb passed the 5' RACE reads through MiXCR, listing each CDR3 protein once. The sample shows about 1 million distinct CDR3 sequences, 40% to 50% of them seen only once. Sequenced input: blood. The source of these receptors is a woman aged 55-70 years in good health.

A single count supports this clonotype. One base away lies a much larger clone, so this may be a sequencing read error. The CDR3 DNA is TGCGCCAGCAACTTGGGATCGACAGGTGTGGGCGAGCAGTACTTC. Translating gives CASNLGSTGVGEQYF. The J gene is TRBJ2-4, the V gene TRBV5-1, with a possible D match to TRBD1 (6 bases). The DNA end favors TRBJ2-7, so the J call may be wrong. The CDR3 is made up of 15 amino acids. The germline V gene has CDR1 SGHRS and CDR2 YFSETQ.

The chain uses TRBV7-8 and TRBJ2-5, with 9 nucleotides matching TRBD1. The DNA end is more similar to TRBJ2-7, so the J call may be wrong. Germline V gives CDR1 SGHVS, CDR2 FQNEAQ. The CDR3 spans 20 residues. The CDR3 spells CASSLRASRMGTGLTYEQYF. The CDR3 nucleotides read TGTGCCAGCAGCTTGAGGGCATCCCGGATGGGGACAGGGCTTACCTACGAGCAGTACTTC.